Listed below are T cell receptor beta chains from one sample, sequenced in a study of blood T cell repertoires in COVID-19. Repertoires were generated with immunoSEQ multiplex PCR, while TCRdb's copy carries only in-frame clones and drops some. The sample yields some 150,000 clones, about 89% seen once. Sequencing was performed on peripheral blood. These receptors were collected from a man between 65 and 80 years old with acute or convalescent COVID-19. CDR3s include the opening cysteine and the closing phenylalanine or tryptophan. A D gene is named only where the DNA matches it firmly. The size entry is marked missing in some rows and otherwise reads once, few, many or a size class.

DNA	CDR3	size	V	D	J
TGTGCCACCGGAGGACTAGCGGGATCCTACGAGCAGTACTTC	CATGGLAGSYEQYF	NA	TRBV10-3	TRBD2	TRBJ2-7
TGTGCCAGCAGTGAAGCGCATTCAGGATTAACAGGCTCACCCCTCCACTTT	CASSEAHSGLTGSPLHF	NA	TRBV6-1	NA	TRBJ1-6
TGCGCCAGCAGCTTGACAGGGTCTAATGAAAAACTGTTTTTT	CASSLTGSNEKLFF	once	TRBV5-1	NA	TRBJ1-4
TGTGCCAGCAGCTCGACGACAGTGACTAATGAAAAACTGTTTTTT	CASSSTTVTNEKLFF	NA	TRBV7-8	NA	TRBJ1-4
TGCAGTGCTACAGGGTACACTGAAGCTTTCTTT	CSATGYTEAFF	NA	TRBV20-1	NA	TRBJ1-1
TGTGCCAGCACCTGGTCCCCGGGAGGGCCGGGGTACGGTGAGCAGTTCTTC	CASTWSPGGPGYGEQFF	NA	TRBV27	TRBD2	TRBJ2-1
TGTGCCATCAGTGGATTCGGACAGGGCGGCGACTACGAGCAGTACTTC	CAISGFGQGGDYEQYF	NA	TRBV10-3	TRBD1	TRBJ2-7
TGTGCCAGCAGTTTAATCTCCGGAAACACCATATATTTT	CASSLISGNTIYF	NA	TRBV12-3/TRBV12-4	NA	TRBJ1-3
TGTGCCAGCAGCTCGGACAGACCTTTCTCTGGAAACACCATATATTTT	CASSSDRPFSGNTIYF	NA	TRBV6-2/TRBV6-3	NA	TRBJ1-3
TGTGCCAGCAGCTTGGATAGGAGGCAAGAGACCCAGTACTTC	CASSLDRRQETQYF	NA	TRBV7-3	NA	TRBJ2-5
TGTGCCAGCAGCTTAGTACTCCCGGGACAGGTAGTGGAAAATGAGCAGTTCTTC	CASSLVLPGQVVENEQFF	NA	TRBV13	TRBD1	TRBJ2-1
TGTGCCAGTAGTATAGGGGGGGGAGTGGGGCTTACAGATACGCAGTATTTT	CASSIGGGVGLTDTQYF	NA	TRBV19	TRBD2	TRBJ2-3
TGCGCCAGCAGCGGGGCAGGGGGCTTTGACGGCTACACCTTC	CASSGAGGFDGYTF	NA	TRBV5-1	TRBD1	TRBJ1-2
TGCGCCAGCAGCTTAGGACAGGGGGACGAGCAGTACTTC	CASSLGQGDEQYF	NA	TRBV5-1	TRBD1	TRBJ2-7
TGTGCCAGCAGTCCCGGACTTCTTGCTGATCAGCCCCAGCATTTT	CASSPGLLADQPQHF	few	TRBV27	NA	TRBJ1-5
TGCGCCAGCAGCTACGCGGGCACAGCGTCCGAAAAACTGTTTTTT	CASSYAGTASEKLFF	NA	TRBV5-1	NA	TRBJ1-4
TGTGCCAGCAGTCCCCCCGTAGGTTACCGGGGAGGCACAGATACGCAGTATTTT	CASSPPVGYRGGTDTQYF	NA	TRBV28	NA	TRBJ2-3
TGTGCCTGGAGTGGAGGAGGGGCCAGGCAGCCCCAGCATTTT	CAWSGGGARQPQHF	NA	TRBV30	NA	TRBJ1-5
TGCGCCAGCAGCCTTAGAGTAGCGGGGGGTAACACAGATACGCAGTATTTT	CASSLRVAGGNTDTQYF	NA	TRBV4-3	TRBD2	TRBJ2-3
TGCGCCAGCAGCGGAGGGAGCGGAGAGACCCAGTACTTC	CASSGGSGETQYF	NA	TRBV5-1	NA	TRBJ2-5
TGTGCCAGCAGTTTAACTTATTATCAGCCCCAGCATTTT	CASSLTYYQPQHF	NA	TRBV28	NA	TRBJ1-5
TGCGCCAGCAGCCCAACGCCGGGACAGGGAAACATTCAGTACTTC	CASSPTPGQGNIQYF	NA	TRBV5-1	TRBD1	TRBJ2-4
TGTGCCAGTAGCCAAAGCGGGCAGGCGAACAATCAGCCCCAGCATTTT	CASSQSGQANNQPQHF	NA	TRBV19	NA	TRBJ1-5
TGTGCCAGCAGCTTATTAGCGGGAAACAATGAGCAGTTCTTC	CASSLLAGNNEQFF	NA	TRBV7-9	TRBD2	TRBJ2-1
TGCGCCAGCAGCTTGAGGGCGGGAGGGGCGTCGAACACCGGGGAGCTGTTTTTT	CASSLRAGGASNTGELFF	NA	TRBV5-1	TRBD2	TRBJ2-2
TGCGCCAGCAGCATTCGGGACAGCACTAGCACAGATACGCAGTATTTT	CASSIRDSTSTDTQYF	NA	TRBV5-1	TRBD1	TRBJ2-3
TGTGCCAGTCGACGGGGACAAGGTGAAAAACTGTTTTTT	CASRRGQGEKLFF	NA	TRBV19	NA	TRBJ1-4
TGTGCCAGCAGCCAGGGCGCTAATGAAAAACTGTTTTTT	CASSQGANEKLFF	NA	TRBV5-5	NA	TRBJ1-4
TGTGCCAGCAGTGATCCGGGACAGGGGGCGAGGGATGGCTACACCTTC	CASSDPGQGARDGYTF	few	TRBV2	TRBD1	TRBJ1-2
TGCGCCAGCAGCTCACAGGGGGAGGCAGATACGCAGTATTTT	CASSSQGEADTQYF	NA	TRBV5-1	TRBD1	TRBJ2-3
TGTGCCAGCAGTCCTTGGATTGCACGGGACAAAATAAACACCGGGGAGCTGTTTTTT	CASSPWIARDKINTGELFF	NA	TRBV28	NA	TRBJ2-2
TGTGCCAGCAGCGTGGCCAGTCTTGACACTGAAGCTTTCTTT	CASSVASLDTEAFF	NA	TRBV9	NA	TRBJ1-1
TGTGCCAGCGGGGGGATGTCGAGCAATCAGCCCCAGCATTTT	CASGGMSSNQPQHF	NA	TRBV7-9	NA	TRBJ1-5
TGCGCCAGCAGCCAAGCACAGAGGAACACTGAAGCTTTCTTT	CASSQAQRNTEAFF	NA	TRBV4-1	NA	TRBJ1-1
TGTGCCAGCAGCCCAGACAGGGGCTATAATTCACCCCTCCACTTT	CASSPDRGYNSPLHF	NA	TRBV6-6	TRBD1	TRBJ1-6
TGTGCCAGCAGTTTCCCCGGGACAGGGCCTCCTGTAACCTACGAGCAGTACTTC	CASSFPGTGPPVTYEQYF	NA	TRBV27	TRBD1	TRBJ2-7
TGTGCCAGCAGGGCCTCCGGGGGGATGGTCTATGGCTGCACCTTC	CASRASGGMVYGCTF	once	TRBV5-4	NA	TRBJ1-2
TGTGCCATCAGTGCCAACCAAGAGACCCAGTACTTC	CAISANQETQYF	NA	TRBV10-3	NA	TRBJ2-5
TGTGCCAGCTCACCTGACAGGGCGGCAGATACGCAGTATTTT	CASSPDRAADTQYF	NA	TRBV18	TRBD1	TRBJ2-3
TGTGCCAGCAGTTTTACAGGGGCAATGAACACTGAAGCTTTCTTT	CASSFTGAMNTEAFF	NA	TRBV7-2	TRBD1	TRBJ1-1
TGTGCCAGCAGTACATGGGACTATCTAGCCAAAAACATTCAGTACTTC	CASSTWDYLAKNIQYF	NA	TRBV27	TRBD2	TRBJ2-4
TGTGCCAGCAGCTTACTAGGAGGAACAGATACGCAGTATTTT	CASSLLGGTDTQYF	NA	TRBV7-3	NA	TRBJ2-3
TGTGCCAGCAGTTACAGGAGTGCAACTAATGAAAAACTGTTTTTT	CASSYRSATNEKLFF	NA	TRBV6-5	NA	TRBJ1-4
TGTGCCAGCAGCTCTACGGGACAGGCTGTGTGGACTGAAGCTTTCTTT	CASSSTGQAVWTEAFF	NA	TRBV5-5	TRBD1	TRBJ1-1
TGCAGCTCGCGGGCGGGGGGGCTAGGAGATACGCAGTATTTT	CSSRAGGLGDTQYF	NA	TRBV29-1	TRBD2	TRBJ2-3
TGTGCCAGCAGCACTTCAGGGAAGGAGCTGTTTTTT	CASSTSGKELFF	NA	TRBV6-2/TRBV6-3	NA	TRBJ2-2
TGTGCCAGCAAAGCCATTTCGGAAAAACTGTTTTTT	CASKAISEKLFF	NA	TRBV6-5	NA	TRBJ1-4